This T cell receptor beta chain was profiled in a study of blood T cell repertoires in COVID-19. The wider study: Some COVID-19 samples were acute and others convalescent; all came from the United States, Italy and Spain. The analysed material was cDNA or gDNA that came from T cells, B-cell-depleted T cells, or PBMCs.

In the original analysis: Reference gene primer amplification in the assay estimated nucleated cell counts. The data were produced by immunoSEQ multiplex PCR, yet TCRdb's version contains in-frame clones alone and is incomplete. D and trimming come from the DNA, and the V and J calls and clone size come from that table. This repertoire shows 300,000 to 400,000 clones, approximately 87% found once; its top ten account for around 4%. The CDR3 extends over 15 amino acids. The germline V gene encodes CDR1 LGHNA and CDR2 YSLEER. J gave up 2 bases and V 4 bases, and 2 bases lay outside the gene matches. Material: peripheral blood. V gene TRBV4-3 combines with J gene TRBJ1-2; 12 nucleotides align to TRBD1. The TCR was taken from a woman between 45 and 65 years old with active or convalescent COVID-19. The CDR3 bases are TGCGCCAGCAGCCCAGGGACAGGGGGCAACTATGGCTACACCTTC. Translation: CASSPGTGGNYGYTF.